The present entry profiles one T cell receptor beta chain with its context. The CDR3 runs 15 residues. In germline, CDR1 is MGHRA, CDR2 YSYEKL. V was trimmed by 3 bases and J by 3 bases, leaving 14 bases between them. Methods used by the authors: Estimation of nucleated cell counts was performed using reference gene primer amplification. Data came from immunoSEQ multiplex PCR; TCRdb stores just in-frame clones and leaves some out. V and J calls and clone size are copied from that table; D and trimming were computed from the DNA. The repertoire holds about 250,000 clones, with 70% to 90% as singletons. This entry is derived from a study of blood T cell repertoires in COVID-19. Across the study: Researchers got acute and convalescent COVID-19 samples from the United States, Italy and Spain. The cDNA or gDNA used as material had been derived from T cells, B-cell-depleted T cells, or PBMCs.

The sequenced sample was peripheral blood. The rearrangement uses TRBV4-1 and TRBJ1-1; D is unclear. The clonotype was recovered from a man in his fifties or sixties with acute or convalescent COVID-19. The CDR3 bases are TGCGCCAGCAGCCAGCCAGCGGCAGACGACACTGAAGCTTTCTTT. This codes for CASSQPAADDTEAFF.